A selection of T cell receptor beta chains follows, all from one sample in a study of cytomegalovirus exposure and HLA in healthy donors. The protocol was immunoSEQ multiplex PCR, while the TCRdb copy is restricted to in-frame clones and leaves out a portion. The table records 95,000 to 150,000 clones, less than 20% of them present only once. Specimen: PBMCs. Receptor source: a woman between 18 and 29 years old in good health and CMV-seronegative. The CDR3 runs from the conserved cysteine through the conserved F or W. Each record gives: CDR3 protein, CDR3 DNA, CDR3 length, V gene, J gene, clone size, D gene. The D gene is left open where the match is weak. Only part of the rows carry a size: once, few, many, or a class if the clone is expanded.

CASSDRDRGPYNEQFF	TGTGCCAGCAGTGACCGGGACAGGGGGCCCTACAATGAGCAGTTCTTC	16	TRBV6-4	TRBJ2-1	few	TRBD1
CASSKAHRYSNQPQHF	TGTGCCAGCAGCAAAGCCCATCGGTATAGCAATCAGCCCCAGCATTTT	16	TRBV21-1	TRBJ1-5	few	-
CASSLSTGVKTQYF	TGTGCCAGCAGTTTATCGACAGGGGTAAAGACCCAGTACTTC	14	TRBV27	TRBJ2-5	few	TRBD1
CASSYLGGPEAFF	TGTGCCAGCAGTTACTTGGGGGGACCTGAAGCTTTCTTT	13	TRBV6-6	TRBJ1-1	few	-
CASSYRGPGGRAYEQYF	TGCGCCAGCAGTTATAGGGGCCCAGGCGGGAGGGCCTACGAGCAGTACTTC	17	TRBV4-1	TRBJ2-7	-	TRBD2
CASMPGFNQPQNF	TGTGCCAGCATGCCGGGGTTCAATCAGCCCCAGAATTTT	13	TRBV2	TRBJ1-5	-	-
CASRIGALTNTEAFF	TGTGCCAGTAGGATAGGGGCGCTAACTAACACTGAAGCTTTCTTT	15	TRBV19	TRBJ1-1	few	-
CASSLVRGQETQYF	TGTGCCAGCAGCTTAGTCCGGGGGCAAGAGACCCAGTACTTC	14	TRBV7-6	TRBJ2-5	-	-
CASSNNRANTIYF	TGTGCCAGCAGTAACAACAGGGCTAACACCATATATTTT	13	TRBV6-5	TRBJ1-3	-	-
CASSYRGSSNEKLFF	TGTGCCAGCAGTTACAGGGGGTCCTCTAATGAAAAACTGTTTTTT	15	TRBV6-6	TRBJ1-4	-	-
CASSKGTAAREKLFF	TGTGCCAGTAGTAAAGGGACAGCTGCTCGTGAAAAACTGTTTTTT	15	TRBV19	TRBJ1-4	few	TRBD1
CASSLRTSGIGTEQFF	TGCGCCAGCAGTTTGCGGACTAGCGGGATCGGCACGGAGCAGTTCTTC	16	TRBV5-1	TRBJ2-1	-	TRBD2
CATSMDFRETQYF	TGTGCCACCAGCATGGACTTCAGAGAGACCCAGTACTTC	13	TRBV15	TRBJ2-5	-	-
CAWRLDRGLGEKLFF	TGTGCCTGGAGGCTCGACAGGGGGTTAGGGGAAAAACTGTTTTTT	15	TRBV30	TRBJ1-4	few	TRBD1
CASKRQGNQPQHF	TGTGCCAGTAAGAGACAGGGCAATCAGCCCCAGCATTTT	13	TRBV19	TRBJ1-5	-	-
CASSLGPLAREQYF	TGTGCCAGCAGCTTAGGCCCCTTAGCACGCGAGCAGTACTTC	14	TRBV13	TRBJ2-7	few	-
CASNPPGGYFYGYTF	TGTGCCAGCAACCCCCCGGGGGGCTACTTTTATGGCTACACCTTC	15	TRBV28	TRBJ1-2	few	-
CASSYNRGVNYGYTF	TGTGCCAGCAGTTATAACAGGGGCGTAAACTATGGCTACACCTTC	15	TRBV5-4	TRBJ1-2	few	TRBD1
CASSYPTSGRAHEQFF	TGTGCCAGCAGTTACCCTACCAGCGGGAGGGCCCATGAGCAGTTCTTC	16	TRBV6-6	TRBJ2-1	-	TRBD2
CAISDGYEQYF	TGTGCCATCAGTGACGGCTACGAGCAGTACTTC	11	TRBV10-3	TRBJ2-7	few	-
CASSLLTGVSNQPQHF	TGTGCCAGCAGTTTACTGACAGGCGTTAGCAATCAGCCCCAGCATTTT	16	TRBV28	TRBJ1-5	few	-
CASSVRGSRSEAFF	TGTGCCAGCAGCGTCAGGGGCTCCCGATCTGAAGCTTTCTTT	14	TRBV6-5	TRBJ1-1	few	-
CASSLRQGAYEQYF	TGTGCCAGCAGTTTAAGACAGGGAGCCTACGAGCAGTACTTC	14	TRBV28	TRBJ2-7	few	TRBD1
CASSLFGTGAYEQYF	TGTGCCAGCAGTTTATTCGGGACAGGAGCCTACGAGCAGTACTTC	15	TRBV28	TRBJ2-7	few	TRBD1
CASSLGGQNQPQHF	TGTGCCAGCAGCTTAGGGGGACAAAATCAGCCCCAGCATTTT	14	TRBV11-2	TRBJ1-5	few	-
CASSVAGQLNTEAFF	TGTGCCAGCAGCGTAGCTGGACAGCTGAACACTGAAGCTTTCTTT	15	TRBV9	TRBJ1-1	-	-
CASSSDTEGYGYTF	TGTGCCAGCAGTTCGGACACTGAAGGGTATGGCTACACCTTC	14	TRBV28	TRBJ1-2	-	-
CASSPPHPLSSGNTIYF	TGTGCCAGCAGTCCACCGCATCCTTTGAGCTCTGGAAACACCATATATTTT	17	TRBV28	TRBJ1-3	few	-
CASSPRDRTYNEQFF	TGTGCCAGCAGCCCCCGGGACAGAACCTACAATGAGCAGTTCTTC	15	TRBV9	TRBJ2-1	-	TRBD1
CASTGRGTASYEQYF	TGTGCCAGCACCGGAAGGGGGACAGCTTCCTACGAGCAGTACTTC	15	TRBV6-1	TRBJ2-7	-	TRBD1
CASSIQAGETQYF	TGTGCCAGTAGTATTCAGGCTGGAGAGACCCAGTACTTC	13	TRBV19	TRBJ2-5	few	-
CAISQISGNTIYF	TGTGCCATCAGTCAAATCTCTGGAAACACCATATATTTT	13	TRBV10-3	TRBJ1-3	-	-
CASSREGWGGKNIQYF	TGTGCCAGCTCCCGCGAGGGGTGGGGAGGCAAAAACATTCAGTACTTC	16	TRBV7-2	TRBJ2-4	-	-
CASNRENYGYTF	TGTGCCAGCAACAGGGAAAACTATGGCTACACCTTC	12	TRBV6-6	TRBJ1-2	few	-
CASTLAQGNYGYTF	TGTGCCAGCACCTTAGCACAGGGTAACTATGGCTACACCTTC	14	TRBV7-9	TRBJ1-2	few	-
CASSLRVRYEQYF	TGTGCCAGCAGCTTGAGGGTAAGGTACGAGCAGTACTTC	13	TRBV7-2	TRBJ2-7	few	-
CAGRTSGDTGELFF	TGTGCCGGACGGACTAGCGGAGACACCGGGGAGCTGTTTTTT	14	TRBV28	TRBJ2-2	-	TRBD2
CASSYSKGWRGELFF	TGTGCCAGCAGTTACTCGAAGGGGTGGCGCGGGGAGCTGTTTTTT	15	TRBV6-5	TRBJ2-2	many	-
CASSLTSENIQYF	TGTGCCAGCAGCTTAACTAGCGAGAACATTCAGTACTTC	13	TRBV7-9	TRBJ2-4	-	TRBD2